Listed here are 2 T cell receptor beta chains from one sample, sequenced in a study of tumor-infiltrating lymphocytes in primary liver carcinoma. The authors made TCR beta cDNA from roughly 480 ng total RNA with a constant-region primer. Slightly modified ARM-PCR served as the procedure for the TCR beta libraries. These libraries came from three rounds of nested multiplex PCR. TRBV1-TRBV30 forward primers and a C-beta reverse primer were used in the first two PCR rounds, which each ran for 9 to 10 cycles. Using its own MiXCR run on the multiplex PCR reads, TCRdb lists one record per CDR3 protein. The table includes just under 95,000 distinct CDR3 sequences, around 68% detected once. Co-extraction yielded RNA and DNA from 20-30 mg of unsorted bulk tissue. Material: tumor-adjacent normal liver tissue. Every receptor here comes from a man aged 40-49 years with primary liver carcinoma and hepatitis B virus infection.

On this clonotype: At one end the junction does not follow the germline gene, possibly because of a read error. The gene calls are TRBV11-2 and TRBJ2-3; no clear D. The CDR3 length is 15 residues. Germline V gene lookup returns CDR1 SGHAT and CDR2 FQNNGV. CDR3 nucleotide sequence: TGTGCCAGCGGCTTGGCAGGAGTAACCACAGATACGCAGTATTTT. Protein product: CASGLAGVTTDTQYF.

This clonotype was counted a single time. One end of the junction is discordant with germline, which a read error may explain. The gene calls are TRBV5-6 and TRBJ2-7, with 7 bases identical to TRBD1. Germline V gives CDR1 SGHDT, CDR2 YYEEEE. CDR3 length equals 14 residues. The CDR3: CISTRTGQPYEQYF. The CDR3 region has the DNA TGTATCAGCACCCGGACAGGTCAACCCTACGAACAGTACTTC.